The 4 T cell receptor beta chains below all came from one sample that was sequenced in a study of blood T cell repertoires in COVID-19. TCRdb keeps only in-frame clones here, not all; method: immunoSEQ multiplex PCR. Of fewer than 200,000 clones detected, 70% to 90% appear once; the ten largest clones hold under 3.5%. The sequenced sample consisted of peripheral blood. These receptor sequences come from a woman aged 80 or over with COVID-19, enrolled during active disease.

The chain employs TRBV27 and TRBJ2-3; the match to TRBD2 covers 12 bases. Germline CDR1 is MNHEY and CDR2 is SMNVEV (reference sequence). This CDR3 has 15 amino acids. V gave up 2 bases and J gave up 5 bases; unmatched junction bases: 2. The CDR3 DNA follows: TGTGCCAGCAGTTTAATGGGACTAGCGGGAGATACGCAGTATTTT. Translating it yields CASSLMGLAGDTQYF.

The J gene is TRBJ2-2, the V gene TRBV12-3 or TRBV12-4; a possible D gene is TRBD1 (6 bases). This CDR3 is 12 amino acids long. V was clipped by 2 bases and J by 12 bases, with 10 bases between them. Here the CDR3 reads CASSLHGQQLFF. The CDR3 DNA follows: TGTGCCAGCAGTTTACATGGACAGCAGCTGTTTTTT.

The rearrangement links TRBV28 to TRBJ1-2; TRBD1 is a possible D gene (5 bases). V was cut by 6 bases and J by 7 bases, with 12 bases left in between. The germline V gene has CDR1 MDHEN and CDR2 SYDVKM. There are 12 residues in the CDR3. CDR3 sequence: CASSVGGFGYTF. For the CDR3, the DNA is TGTGCCAGCAGCGTGGGGGGGTTTGGCTACACCTTC.

V usage is TRBV6-6 and J usage is TRBJ2-7; 7 bases agree with TRBD1. CDR3 length: 14 residues. The germline CDR1 and CDR2 sequences are MNHNY and SVGAGI (reference sequence). Germline trimming cut 5 bases from V and 2 bases from J; bases unmatched to any gene: 6. This chain's CDR3 is CASSPPGQPYEQYF. In nucleotides, the CDR3 is TGTGCCAGCAGTCCGCCGGGACAGCCCTACGAGCAGTACTTC.